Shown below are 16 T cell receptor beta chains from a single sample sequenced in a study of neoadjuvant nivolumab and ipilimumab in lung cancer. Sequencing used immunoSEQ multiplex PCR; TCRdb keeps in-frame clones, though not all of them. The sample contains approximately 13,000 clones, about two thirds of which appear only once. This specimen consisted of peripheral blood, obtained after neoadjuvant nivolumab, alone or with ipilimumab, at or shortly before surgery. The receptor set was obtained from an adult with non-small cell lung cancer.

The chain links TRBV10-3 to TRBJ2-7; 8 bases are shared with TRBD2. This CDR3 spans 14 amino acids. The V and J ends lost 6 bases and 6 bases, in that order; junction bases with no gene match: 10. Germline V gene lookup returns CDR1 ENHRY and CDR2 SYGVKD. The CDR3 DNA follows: TGTGCCATCAGCCTGGGAGCGGGAGCTTTCGAGCAGTACTTC. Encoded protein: CAISLGAGAFEQYF.

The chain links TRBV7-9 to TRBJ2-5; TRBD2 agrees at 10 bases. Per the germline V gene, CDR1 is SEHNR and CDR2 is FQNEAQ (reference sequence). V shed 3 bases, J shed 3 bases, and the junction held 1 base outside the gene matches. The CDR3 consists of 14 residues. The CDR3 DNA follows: TGTGCCAGCAGCTTCGGACTAGCGGAAGAGACCCAGTACTTC. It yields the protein CASSFGLAEETQYF. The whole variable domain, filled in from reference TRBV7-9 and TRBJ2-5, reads DTGVSQNPRHKITKRGQNVTFRCDPISEHNRLYWYRQTLGQGPEFLTYFQNEAQLEKSRLLSDRFSAERPKGSFSTLEIQRTEQGDSAMYLCASSFGLAEETQYFGPGTRLLVL.

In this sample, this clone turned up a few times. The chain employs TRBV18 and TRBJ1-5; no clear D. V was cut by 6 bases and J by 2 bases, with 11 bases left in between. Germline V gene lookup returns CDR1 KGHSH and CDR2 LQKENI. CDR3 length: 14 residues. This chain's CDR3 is CASSPSVGNQPQHF. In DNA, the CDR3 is TGTGCCAGCTCCCCGAGTGTCGGCAATCAGCCCCAGCATTTT.

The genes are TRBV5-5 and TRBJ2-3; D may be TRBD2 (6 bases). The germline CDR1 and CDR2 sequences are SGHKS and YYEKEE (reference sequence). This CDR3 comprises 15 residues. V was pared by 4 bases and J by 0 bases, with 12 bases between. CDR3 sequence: CASSQRRGSTDTQYF. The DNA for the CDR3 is TGTGCCAGCAGCCAACGCCGGGGGAGCACAGATACGCAGTATTTT.

CDR3 sequence reads: CASSQEGLALNYEQYF. CDR3 bases: TGTGCCAGCAGCCAAGAGGGACTAGCGCTGAACTACGAGCAGTACTTC. The chain links TRBV5-5 to TRBJ2-7, with 10 bases that match TRBD2. The CDR3 extends over 16 amino acids. Germline CDR1 is SGHKS and CDR2 is YYEKEE (reference sequence). The ends lost 4 bases at V and 3 bases at J; junction bases unmatched: 10.

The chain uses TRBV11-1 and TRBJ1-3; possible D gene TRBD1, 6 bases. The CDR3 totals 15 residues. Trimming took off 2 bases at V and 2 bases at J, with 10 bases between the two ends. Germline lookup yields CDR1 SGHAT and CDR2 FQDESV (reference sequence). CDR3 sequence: CASSLTGATGNTIYF. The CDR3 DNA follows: TGTGCCAGCAGCTTAACGGGGGCGACTGGAAACACCATATATTTT.

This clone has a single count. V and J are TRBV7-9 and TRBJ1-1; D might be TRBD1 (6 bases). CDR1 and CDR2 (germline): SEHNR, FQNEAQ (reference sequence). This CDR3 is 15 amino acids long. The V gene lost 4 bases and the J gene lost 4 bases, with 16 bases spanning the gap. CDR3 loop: CASSSRGARGTEAFF. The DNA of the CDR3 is TGTGCCAGCAGCTCCAGGGGCGCCAGGGGCACTGAAGCTTTCTTT.

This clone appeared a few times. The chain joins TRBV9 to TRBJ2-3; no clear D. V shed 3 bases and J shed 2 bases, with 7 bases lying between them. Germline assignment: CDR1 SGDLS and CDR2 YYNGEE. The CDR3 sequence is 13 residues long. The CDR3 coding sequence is TGTGCCAGCAGCGCGTTTGCCACAGATACGCAGTATTTT. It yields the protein CASSAFATDTQYF. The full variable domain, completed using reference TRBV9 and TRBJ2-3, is DSGVTQTPKHLITATGQRVTLRCSPRSGDLSVYWYQQSLDQGLQFLIQYYNGEERAKGNILERFSAQQFPDLHSELNLSSLELGDSALYFCASSAFATDTQYFGPGTRLTVL.

CDR3 nucleotide sequence: TGCGCCAGCAGCTTGGAGGGTGGCTACACCTTC. Its translation: CASSLEGGYTF. This rearrangement joins TRBV5-1 to TRBJ1-2, with D hard to call. V dropped 0 bases and J dropped 7 bases, with 4 bases sitting between them. The CDR3 totals 11 residues. The V gene's germline CDR1 is SGHRS and CDR2 YFSETQ.

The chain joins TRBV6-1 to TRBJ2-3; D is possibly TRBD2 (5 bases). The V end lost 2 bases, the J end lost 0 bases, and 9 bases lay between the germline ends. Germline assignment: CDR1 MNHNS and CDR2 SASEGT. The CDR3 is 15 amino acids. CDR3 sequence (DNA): TGTGCCAGCAGTGAACGTCGGGGAAGCACAGATACGCAGTATTTT. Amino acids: CASSERRGSTDTQYF.

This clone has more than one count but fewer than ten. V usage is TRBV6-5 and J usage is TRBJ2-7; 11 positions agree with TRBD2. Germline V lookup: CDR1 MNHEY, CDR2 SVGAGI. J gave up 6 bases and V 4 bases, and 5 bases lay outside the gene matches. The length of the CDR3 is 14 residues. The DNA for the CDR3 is TGTGCCAGCAGTTTGACTAGCGGGAAAGTCGAGCAGTACTTC. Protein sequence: CASSLTSGKVEQYF.

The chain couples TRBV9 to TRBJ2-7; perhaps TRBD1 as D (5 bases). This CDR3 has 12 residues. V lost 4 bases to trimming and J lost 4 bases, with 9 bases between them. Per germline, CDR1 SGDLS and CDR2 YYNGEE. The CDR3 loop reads CASSPSGYEQYF. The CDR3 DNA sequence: TGTGCCAGCAGCCCGTCAGGGTACGAGCAGTACTTC.

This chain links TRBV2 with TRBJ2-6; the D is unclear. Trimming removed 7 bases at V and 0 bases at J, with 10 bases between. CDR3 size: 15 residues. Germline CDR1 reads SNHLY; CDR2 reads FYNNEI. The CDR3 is CASTWALSGANVLTF. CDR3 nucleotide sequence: TGTGCCAGCACCTGGGCCCTCTCTGGGGCCAACGTCCTGACTTTC.

CDR3 region: CARVDRDALTYEQYF. The CDR3, as DNA: TGTGCCAGAGTAGACCGGGACGCGCTAACCTACGAGCAGTACTTC. V gene TRBV6-5 combines with J gene TRBJ2-7; either TRBD1 or TRBD2 may supply D (5 bases each). CDR1 is MNHEY and CDR2 is SVGAGI in the germline V gene. CDR3 size: 15 residues. The ends were cut back, 9 bases at V and 2 bases at J, with 20 bases in the middle.

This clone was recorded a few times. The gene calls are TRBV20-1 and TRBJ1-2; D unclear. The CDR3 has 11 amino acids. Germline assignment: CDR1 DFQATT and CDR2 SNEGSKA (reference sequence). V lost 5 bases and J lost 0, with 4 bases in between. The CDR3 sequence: CSASPNYGYTF. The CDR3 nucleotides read TGCAGTGCTTCTCCTAACTATGGCTACACCTTC.

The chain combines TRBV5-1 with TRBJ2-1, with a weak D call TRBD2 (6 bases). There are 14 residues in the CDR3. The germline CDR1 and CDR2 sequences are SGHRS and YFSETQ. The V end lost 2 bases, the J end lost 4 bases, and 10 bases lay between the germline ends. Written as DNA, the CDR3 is TGCGCCAGCAGCTTAGAACGGGAGTACAATGAGCAGTTCTTC. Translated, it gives CASSLEREYNEQFF.